Below, 3 T cell receptor beta chains from the same sample are listed, as sequenced in a study of cytotoxic CD8 clonotypes in ibrutinib-treated CLL. Here immunoSEQ multiplex PCR was the method, and the copy in TCRdb shows in-frame clones only, minus some. There are about 160,000 clones in the sample; around 84% occur only once, and over 2% lies in the top ten. Sequences were derived from PBMCs, sampled after 12 months of ibrutinib treatment. The receptor source for this set is a human donor with chronic lymphocytic leukemia.

This clone was counted at least ten times. The rearrangement links TRBV21-1 to TRBJ1-1. TRBV21-1 is noted as a pseudogene. The CDR3 has 16 residues. DNA for the CDR3: TGTGCCAGCATCCTCCGGGACGGTATAGTGTACACTGAAGCTTTCTTT. Its protein is CASILRDGIVYTEAFF.

The CDR3 nucleotides are TGTGCCAGCAGCGCCACGGGAGGCTACGAGCAGTACTTC. It is translated as CASSATGGYEQYF. The chain links TRBV5-4 to TRBJ2-7, with TRBD2 identical over 7 bases. The CDR3 is 13 amino acids. The trim removed 4 bases at V and 3 bases at J, leaving 4 bases unmatched. Germline CDR1 reads SGHNT; CDR2 reads YYREEE (reference sequence).

This chain uses TRBV10-3 with TRBJ2-1, with D possibly matching TRBD1 (5 bases). CDR3 length: 14 amino acids. Germline V gene sequence: CDR1 ENHRY, CDR2 SYGVKD. Trimming removed 4 bases from V and 4 bases from J, with 11 bases in between. The CDR3 here is CAISAVTGYNEQFF. DNA for the CDR3: TGTGCCATCAGTGCTGTTACAGGTTACAATGAGCAGTTCTTC.